This record looks at one T cell receptor (beta chain) sequence and its context. There are many counts of this clonotype. The antigen it recognizes is unknown. Base qualities were left out, and no much larger clone turns up one base away. The hyperthyroidism patients were between 18 and 65 years old and newly diagnosed, with a disease duration of less than 2 months. Any patient with an uncontrolled infection, another autoimmune disease, pregnancy or lactation was excluded. Diagnoses were established on the basis of clinical symptoms, serum thyroxine and TRAb, thyroid ultrasound, and orbital computed tomography. Blood from progressor patients was drawn when they were first diagnosed with hyperthyroidism, before any ophthalmopathy symptoms appeared. PBMCs were isolated from approximately 10 ml of fresh peripheral blood by Ficoll-Paque density gradient centrifugation. Progressor patients were initially diagnosed with Graves' hyperthyroidism and developed ophthalmopathy during follow-up. Total RNA was extracted with Trizol reagent, and quality was checked on an Agilent 2100 Bioanalyzer.

TCR beta CDR3 regions were amplified from RNA transcripts. A first-round RT-PCR of the TCR CDR3 used the HTBI primer set with the Qiagen OneStep RT-PCR kit. A second multiplex PCR round built the libraries, followed by size selection and purification. The libraries were sequenced on an Illumina HiSeq2000 using paired-end 100 bp reads. In the original analysis: SOAPnuke was used to process the raw data, throwing out any read that contained adapters or uncalled bases, had a mean Phred below 15, or lacked an exact constant-primer or identifier match. COPE v1.2.5 was used to merge high-quality paired reads, and clonotypes were defined as unique nucleotide sequences. Clonotypes were aligned to IMGT TRBV, TRBD and TRBJ reference segments using MiTCR v1.1. Only V-J combinations with frequency above 0.0001, covering about 99% of repertoires, were analysed. A TCS score was defined as the ratio of F50 (clonal expansion) to E x V (chaos), with BLOSUM62-based TCRdist applied between CDR3 peptides within each V-J. Welch's t-statistics and random forest reduced fewer than 600 V-J features to 10 to 15, which were used in a naive Bayes classifier (R e1071). Using fastp trimming at Q25 and MiXCR clonotype assembly, TCRdb reanalyzed the public sequencing data and kept in-frame beta chains. Under each unique CDR3 protein, matching rows form one entry showing the most common genes and DNA. TCRdb's processing, not the authors', yielded these V and J calls. The sample table shows fewer than 300,000 distinct CDR3 sequences, and 25% to 30% are seen once. About a quarter of the sample is taken by the ten largest.

This specimen comes from a study of T cells in Graves' hyperthyroidism and ophthalmopathy (dated by TCRdb to between 2018 and 2020). Notes on the research overall: Peripheral blood samples were taken at initial diagnosis, before any treatment was given. TCR V-J signatures able to tell the groups apart were searched for in a discovery cohort of 100 patients, of whom under 45 had Graves' ophthalmopathy and about 55 had stable Graves' hyperthyroidism. Whether ophthalmopathy could be predicted prospectively was tested in an independent validation cohort made up of 18 to 20 hyperthyroidism patients plus 17 patients who later progressed to ophthalmopathy. The roughly 91 discovery patients were randomly divided into training and test sets at a 7:3 ratio. In addition, the study compared T-cell repertoires in thyroid tissue and in blood from about 6 Graves' hyperthyroidism patients. Once sampling was done, hyperthyroidism patients were given methimazole at a starting dose of 30 mg daily, whereas ophthalmopathy patients were given high-dose intravenous methylprednisolone. According to the paper, TCR Vbeta CDR3 sequencing was carried out on 120 to 150 peripheral blood samples, which came from 40 to 45 ophthalmopathy, approximately 72 hyperthyroidism and about 17 progressor patients. Results and caveats for the whole study, not just this receptor: Ophthalmopathy was separated from stable hyperthyroidism by a 13 V-J signature model, with 85% to 90% sensitivity and just over 81% specificity obtained in cross-validation and 80%/75% obtained in testing. In validation, the model predicted progression to ophthalmopathy a median of around six months before onset, with about 70% sensitivity and roughly 73% specificity. No statistical method was used to set the sample size in advance, and investigators knew the group allocation. Most expanded thyroid clonotypes (frequency above 0.001) were also detected in blood, a finding suggesting that blood repertoires may reflect thyroid immune responses.

The sample taken for sequencing was blood. This TCR was sampled from a man aged 40-49 years with Graves' hyperthyroidism that later progressed to Graves' ophthalmopathy.

The nucleotide sequence reads as follows: TGCGCCAGCAGCCCTCCTCTAGCCGGGGAGCTGTTTTTT. The encoded protein is CASSPPLAGELFF. Recombination connected TRBV5-1 to TRBJ2-2; no D gene is confidently identified. Relative to germline, V is 4 bases shorter and J is 6 bases shorter, with 10 bases between their ends. The CDR3 numbers 13 residues from cysteine through phenylalanine. The only DNA kept is the CDR3, 39 bases in frame from the first base. CDR1 and CDR2, per the germline V gene, are SGHRS and YFSETQ.